These 22 T cell receptor beta chains share one sample of origin, sequenced in a study of spatial heterogeneity in lung cancer. The study's findings and limits: Within tumors, counts of expanded alpha and beta TCRs tracked tumor mutation counts.

Time point meaning: sample taken at primary tumor resection. TCRdb re-called the 5' RACE reads with MiXCR, one entry per CDR3 protein. The sample holds over 25,000 distinct CDR3 sequences; about 6.6% are singletons and the top ten take around 25%. These receptors lack a known antigen. The sequencing used lung tumor tissue, collected at surgery. The receptors come from a male donor with early-stage non-small cell lung cancer.

In this sample, this clonotype turned up many times. The rearrangement joins TRBV6-2 or TRBV6-3 to TRBJ1-2, with TRBD1 matching 12 bases. V lost 6 bases and J lost 6; bases outside the gene matches: 11. The CDR3 loop spans 16 amino acids. Germline loops: CDR1 MNHEY, CDR2 SVGEGT. The chain's CDR3 is CASRPLGQGASHGYTF. In DNA form, the CDR3 reads TGTGCCAGCAGACCCCTGGGACAGGGGGCGTCACATGGCTACACCTTC.

Turning to this clonotype: This clone may be a read error of a much larger clone one base away. V is TRBV28 and J is TRBJ2-2; weak D call: TRBD2 (5 bases). This CDR3 region has 15 residues. Per the germline V gene, CDR1 is MDHEN and CDR2 is SYDVKM. CDR3 region: CASSLSLTLPGELLF. The DNA of the CDR3 is TGTGCCAGCAGTTTATCTTTGACTCTTCCCGGGGAGCTGCTTTTT.

At least ten counts were recorded for this clonotype. V is TRBV3-2 and J is TRBJ2-1; TRBD2, the D gene given by the table, was not confirmed from the DNA. TRBV3-2 has pseudogene status. The CDR3 totals 14 residues. The CDR3 protein is CARVGLEGNNEQFF. Written as DNA, the CDR3 is TGTGCCAGGGTGGGACTAGAGGGCAACAATGAGCAGTTCTTC.

This clonotype was observed many times. The chain uses TRBV6-2 or TRBV6-3 and TRBJ1-6, with a weak D call TRBD1 (6 bases). This CDR3 region has 14 residues. The V end lost 0 bases, the J end lost 9 bases, and 9 bases lay between the germline ends. The germline CDR1 and CDR2 sequences are MNHEY and SVGEGT. CDR3 DNA sequence: TGTGCCAGCAGTTACTCGGGACAACTTTCACCCCTCCACTTT. Its protein product is CASSYSGQLSPLHF.

Ten or more counts support this clonotype. The chain links TRBV20-1 to TRBJ2-5; no reliable D call. Between the trimmed V and J ends, which lost 2 bases and 2 bases, there was a span of 12 bases. This CDR3 comprises 14 residues. In germline, CDR1 is DFQATT, CDR2 SNEGSKA (reference sequence). This CDR3 reads CSARLVVQQETQYF. CDR3 DNA: TGCAGTGCTAGACTAGTCGTTCAACAAGAGACCCAGTACTTC.

The sample holds a few counts of this clonotype. The chain links TRBV2 to TRBJ2-5, with 8 bases matching TRBD1. The CDR3 has 14 residues. The V gene end was trimmed by 2 bases and the J gene end by 1 base; junction bases not matched to a gene: 0. Germline V gene data show CDR1 as SNHLY and CDR2 as FYNNEI. The CDR3 bases are TGTGCCAGCAGTGAACAGGGGGCCCAAGAGACCCAGTACTTC. Protein sequence: CASSEQGAQETQYF.

The genes are TRBV7-2 and TRBJ1-1; no clear D gene. The germline V and J ends were trimmed by 5 bases and 11 bases, with 15 bases remaining between them. Germline values: CDR1 SGHTA, CDR2 FQGNSA. The CDR3 spans 12 residues. CDR3 sequence: CASSGRSLAAFF. The CDR3 nucleotides are TGTGCCAGCAGCGGGCGGAGCTTAGCGGCTTTCTTT.

In its sample, this clonotype was seen many times. The rearrangement joins TRBV5-1 to TRBJ1-2; 8 nucleotides align to TRBD1. The germline V gene encodes CDR1 SGHRS and CDR2 YFSETQ. Trimming at V came to 5 bases and at J to 8 bases, leaving 14 bases not matched to a gene. The CDR3 is 15 amino acids. DNA of the CDR3: TGCGCCAGCAGGCCTACTCCGACAGGGGCGGAGGGCTACACCTTC. Its translation is CASRPTPTGAEGYTF.

A remark on this clonotype: With a much larger clone just one base away, this may be a read error. The rearrangement links TRBV18 to TRBJ2-7; TRBD1 is a possible D gene (6 bases). V dropped 6 bases and J dropped 5 bases, with 14 bases sitting between them. The CDR3 covers 13 residues. CDR1 and CDR2 from the germline V gene are KGHSH and LQKENI. CDR3 in DNA: TGTGCCAGCTCCCCGGGACACCACCACGAGCAGTACTTC. Protein: CASSPGHHHEQYF.

V usage is TRBV4-1 and J usage is TRBJ2-4; D is undetermined. The CDR3 sequence is 15 residues long. CDR1 is MGHRA and CDR2 is YSYEKL in the germline V gene. V was cut by 4 bases and J by 0 bases, with 10 bases left in between. The chain's CDR3 is CASSPSPVAKNIQYF. The DNA for the CDR3 is TGCGCCAGCAGCCCCTCACCGGTAGCCAAAAACATTCAGTACTTC.

This clonotype has more than one count but fewer than ten. The chain has TRBV20-1 and TRBJ1-5; TRBD1 might be the D (6 bases). CDR3 length: 19 amino acids. The germline V gene has CDR1 DFQATT and CDR2 SNEGSKA (reference sequence). Trimming pared 2 bases from V and 1 base from J, leaving 24 bases between. The CDR3 sequence: CSARRFPGQQMGSNQPQHF. Here the CDR3 DNA reads TGCAGTGCTAGAAGATTCCCGGGACAACAAATGGGAAGCAATCAGCCCCAGCATTTT.

The table lists this clonotype with many counts. The CDR3 loop reads CASSEQGRDTEAFF. The CDR3 nucleotides are TGTGCCAGCAGTGAACAGGGGAGGGACACTGAAGCTTTCTTT. V is TRBV25-1 and J is TRBJ1-1, with D tentatively TRBD1 (6 bases). This CDR3 has 14 residues. V was clipped by 2 bases and J by 3 bases, with 10 bases between them. Germline loops: CDR1 MGHDK, CDR2 SYGVNS.

This clonotype has ten or more counts. The chain couples TRBV6-2 or TRBV6-3 to TRBJ1-1; no definite D call. The CDR3 is made up of 13 amino acids. V was trimmed by 7 bases and J by 4 bases, leaving 13 bases between them. Germline lookup yields CDR1 MNHEY and CDR2 SVGEGT. The DNA of the CDR3 is TGTGCCAGCACCCTAATCGGAAGCACTGAAGCTTTCTTT. It yields the protein CASTLIGSTEAFF.

This rearrangement joins TRBV5-4 to TRBJ2-3; D is tentatively TRBD1 or TRBD2 (5 bases each). The CDR3 runs to 15 residues. Between the trimmed V and J ends, which lost 0 bases and 4 bases, there was a span of 12 bases. Germline CDR1 and CDR2: SGHNT and YYREEE (reference sequence). CDR3 loop: CASSLVGGSSDTQYF. The CDR3 DNA reads as TGTGCCAGCAGCTTGGTTGGGGGTTCCTCAGATACGCAGTATTTT.

The genes are TRBV5-1 and TRBJ2-7; 9 nucleotides agree with TRBD1. CDR1 SGHRS and CDR2 YFSETQ come from the germline V gene. The V and J ends lost 4 bases and 1 base, in that order; junction bases with no gene match: 6. The CDR3 totals 15 residues. The CDR3 here is CASSAGTGNSYEQYF. The DNA for the CDR3 is TGCGCCAGCAGCGCCGGGACAGGGAATTCCTACGAGCAGTACTTC.

Relative to its sample, this clonotype is medium-sized. The chain employs TRBV7-2 and TRBJ1-2; D might be TRBD1 (5 bases). CDR1 SGHTA and CDR2 FQGNSA come from the germline V gene. V was shortened by 1 base and J by 0 bases, with 15 bases between the two germline ends. The CDR3 totals 17 residues. CDR3: CASSLGSWTPTNYGYTF. The CDR3 nucleotides read TGTGCCAGCAGCTTAGGCAGTTGGACACCCACTAACTATGGCTACACCTTC.

This clonotype was picked up a small number of times. The chain uses TRBV12-3 or TRBV12-4 and TRBJ1-1; D may be TRBD1 (5 bases). This CDR3 region has 14 residues. Trimming removed 3 bases at V and 3 bases at J, with 11 bases between. CDR3 amino acids: CASSLEGSYTEAFF. CDR3 sequence (DNA): TGTGCCAGCAGTTTGGAGGGGAGTTACACTGAAGCTTTCTTT.

This clonotype was recorded many times. This chain's CDR3 is CASSMGQNYGYTF. The CDR3 region has the DNA TGTGCCAGCAGCATGGGACAAAACTATGGCTACACCTTC. The gene calls are TRBV7-2 and TRBJ1-2; the D gene is possibly TRBD1 (6 bases). Germline V CDR1 and CDR2: SGHTA, FQGNSA. The V gene lost 5 bases and the J gene lost 2 bases, with 9 bases spanning the gap. This CDR3 spans 13 amino acids.

V and J are TRBV6-2 or TRBV6-3 and TRBJ2-5, with TRBD1 identical over 7 bases. This CDR3 is built from 16 residues. The germline CDR1 and CDR2 sequences are MNHEY and SVGEGT. The V gene end was trimmed by 5 bases and the J gene end by 0 bases; junction bases not matched to a gene: 9. The CDR3 is CASSALADRNQETQYF. The CDR3 DNA is TGTGCCAGCAGTGCCCTCGCGGACAGGAACCAAGAGACCCAGTACTTC.

This clonotype was counted many times. DNA of the CDR3: TGTGCCAGCAGTCTAGGGACAGCGGAAAAACTGTTTTTT. Translated: CASSLGTAEKLFF. V usage is TRBV28 and J usage is TRBJ1-4; 7 nucleotides align to TRBD1. This CDR3 region has 13 residues. The V and J ends lost 5 bases and 8 bases, in that order; junction bases with no gene match: 5. Germline V gene lookup returns CDR1 MDHEN and CDR2 SYDVKM.

This clonotype turned up a few times. The chain has TRBV5-1 and TRBJ1-6; D is possibly TRBD1 (6 bases). The CDR3 has 13 amino acids. Germline CDR1 reads SGHRS; CDR2 reads YFSETQ. Trimming removed 5 bases at V and 10 bases at J, with 13 bases between. CDR3 coding DNA: TGCGCCAGCAGTATTTCAGGGGAATCACCCCTCCACTTT. Amino acids: CASSISGESPLHF.

This clonotype was found many times. This chain joins TRBV28 and TRBJ2-3; D is uncertain. Trimming cost V 3 bases and J 6 bases, with 13 bases left between them. In germline, CDR1 is MDHEN, CDR2 SYDVKM. The CDR3 spans 14 residues. The CDR3, as DNA: TGTGCCAGCAGTTTTAAGCAGGCCACCGATACGCAGTATTTT. It specifies CASSFKQATDTQYF.